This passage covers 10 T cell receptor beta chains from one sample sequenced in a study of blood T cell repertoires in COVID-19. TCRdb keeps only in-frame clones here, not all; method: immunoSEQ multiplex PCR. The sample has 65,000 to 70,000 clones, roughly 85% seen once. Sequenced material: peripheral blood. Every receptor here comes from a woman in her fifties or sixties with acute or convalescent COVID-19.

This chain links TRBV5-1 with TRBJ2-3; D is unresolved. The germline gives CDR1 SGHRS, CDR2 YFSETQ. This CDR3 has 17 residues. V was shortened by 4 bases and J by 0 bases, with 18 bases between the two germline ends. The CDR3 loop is CASSNSPGNPSTDTQYF. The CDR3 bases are TGCGCCAGCAGCAACTCCCCCGGTAACCCTAGCACAGATACGCAGTATTTT.

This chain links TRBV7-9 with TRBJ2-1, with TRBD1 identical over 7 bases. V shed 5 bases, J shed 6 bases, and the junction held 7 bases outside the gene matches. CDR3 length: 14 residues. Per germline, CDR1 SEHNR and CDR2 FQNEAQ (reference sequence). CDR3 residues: CASSDVTGVNEQFF. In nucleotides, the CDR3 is TGTGCCAGCAGCGATGTCACAGGGGTCAATGAGCAGTTCTTC. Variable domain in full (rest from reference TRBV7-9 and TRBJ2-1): DTGVSQNPRHKITKRGQNVTFRCDPISEHNRLYWYRQTLGQGPEFLTYFQNEAQLEKSRLLSDRFSAERPKGSFSTLEIQRTEQGDSAMYLCASSDVTGVNEQFFGPGTRLTVL.

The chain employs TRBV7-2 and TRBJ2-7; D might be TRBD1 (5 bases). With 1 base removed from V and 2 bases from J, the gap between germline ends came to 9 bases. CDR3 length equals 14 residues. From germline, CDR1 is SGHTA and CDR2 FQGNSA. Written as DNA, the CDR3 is TGTGCCAGCAGCTTAGGGTACAGGACCTACGAGCAGTACTTC. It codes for CASSLGYRTYEQYF.

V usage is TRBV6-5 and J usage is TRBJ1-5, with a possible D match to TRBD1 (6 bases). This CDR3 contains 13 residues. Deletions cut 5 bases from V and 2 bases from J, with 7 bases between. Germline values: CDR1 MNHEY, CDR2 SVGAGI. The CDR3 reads CASSNRGNQPQHF. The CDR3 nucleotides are TGTGCCAGCAGTAACAGGGGCAATCAGCCCCAGCATTTT.

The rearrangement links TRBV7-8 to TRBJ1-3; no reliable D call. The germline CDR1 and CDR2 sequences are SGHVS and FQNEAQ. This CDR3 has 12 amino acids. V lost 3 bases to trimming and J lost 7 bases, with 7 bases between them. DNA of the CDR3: TGTGCCAGCAGCTTCTACGGGAACACCATATATTTT. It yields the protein CASSFYGNTIYF.

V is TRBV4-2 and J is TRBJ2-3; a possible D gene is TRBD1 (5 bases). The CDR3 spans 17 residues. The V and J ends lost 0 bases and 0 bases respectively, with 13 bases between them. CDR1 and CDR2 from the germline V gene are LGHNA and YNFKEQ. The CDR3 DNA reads TGTGCCAGCAGCCAAGAGTGGGCAGGGAAAAGCACAGATACGCAGTATTTT. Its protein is CASSQEWAGKSTDTQYF.

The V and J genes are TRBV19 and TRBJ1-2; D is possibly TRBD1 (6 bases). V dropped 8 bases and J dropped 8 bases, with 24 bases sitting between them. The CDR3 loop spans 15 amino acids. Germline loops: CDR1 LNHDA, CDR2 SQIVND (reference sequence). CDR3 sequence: CASSQGPSRRSGYTF. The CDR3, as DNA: TGTGCCAGTTCTCAGGGGCCGTCGCGGAGGTCGGGCTACACCTTC.

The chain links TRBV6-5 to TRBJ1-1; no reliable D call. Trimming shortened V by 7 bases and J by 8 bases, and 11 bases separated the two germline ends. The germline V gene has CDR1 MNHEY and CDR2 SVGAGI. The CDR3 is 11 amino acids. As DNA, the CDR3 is TGTGCCAGCACCCGGAGCCTAGAAGCTTTCTTT. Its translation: CASTRSLEAFF.

This CDR3 reads CAWSPGYGYTF. CDR3 nucleotides: TGTGCCTGGAGTCCGGGCTATGGCTACACCTTC. V usage is TRBV30 and J usage is TRBJ1-2; D not resolved. The germline gives CDR1 GTSNPN, CDR2 SVGIG (reference sequence). CDR3 size: 11 residues. Between the trimmed V and J ends, which lost 2 bases and 4 bases, there was a span of 5 bases.

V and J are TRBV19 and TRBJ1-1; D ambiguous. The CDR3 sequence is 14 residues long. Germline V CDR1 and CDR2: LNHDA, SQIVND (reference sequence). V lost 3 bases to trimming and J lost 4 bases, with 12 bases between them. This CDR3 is CASSIIEEVTEAFF. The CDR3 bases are TGTGCCAGTAGTATCATAGAGGAGGTCACTGAAGCTTTCTTT.